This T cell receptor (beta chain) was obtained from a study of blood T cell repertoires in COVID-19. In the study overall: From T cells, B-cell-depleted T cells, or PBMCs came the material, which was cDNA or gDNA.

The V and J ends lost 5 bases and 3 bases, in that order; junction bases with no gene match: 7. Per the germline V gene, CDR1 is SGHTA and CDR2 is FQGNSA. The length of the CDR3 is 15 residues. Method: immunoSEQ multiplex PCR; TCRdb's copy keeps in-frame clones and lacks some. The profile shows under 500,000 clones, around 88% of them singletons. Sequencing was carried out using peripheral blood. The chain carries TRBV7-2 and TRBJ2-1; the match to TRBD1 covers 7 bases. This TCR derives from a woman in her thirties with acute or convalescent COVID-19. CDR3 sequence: CASSQPGQNYNEQFF. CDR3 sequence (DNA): TGTGCCAGCAGCCAGCCGGGACAGAACTACAATGAGCAGTTCTTC.